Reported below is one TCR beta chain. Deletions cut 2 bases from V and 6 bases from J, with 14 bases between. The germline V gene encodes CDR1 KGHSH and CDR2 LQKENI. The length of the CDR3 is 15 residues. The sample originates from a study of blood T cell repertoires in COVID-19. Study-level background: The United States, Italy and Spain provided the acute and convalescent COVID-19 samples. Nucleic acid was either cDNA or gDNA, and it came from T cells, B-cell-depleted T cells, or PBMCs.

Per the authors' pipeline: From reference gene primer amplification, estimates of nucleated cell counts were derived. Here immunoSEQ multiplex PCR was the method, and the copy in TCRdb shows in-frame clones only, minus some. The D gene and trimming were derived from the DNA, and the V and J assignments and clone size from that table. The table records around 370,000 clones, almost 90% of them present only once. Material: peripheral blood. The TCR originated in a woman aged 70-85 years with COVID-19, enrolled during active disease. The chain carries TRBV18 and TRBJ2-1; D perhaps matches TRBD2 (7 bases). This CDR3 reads CASSPRWGGGNEQFF. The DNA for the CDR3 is TGTGCCAGCTCACCAAGGTGGGGAGGGGGCAATGAGCAGTTCTTC.